These T cell receptor beta chains were read from a single sample in a study of CD4 T cells in relation to SARS-CoV-2 and coronaviruses. Sequencing was performed with immunoSEQ multiplex PCR; in TCRdb, only in-frame clones are kept and a portion is missing. The table shows tens of thousands of clones, with roughly 93% occurring only once. Sequencing input: naive CD4+ T cells from PBMCs. The receptors were sampled from a human donor in good health. The CDR3 runs from the conserved cysteine through the conserved F or W. A D gene is named only where the DNA matches it firmly. Where a row states a size, it is once, few, many or the class of an expanded clone; other rows omit it.

D: NA; J: TRBJ2-5; V: TRBV9; size: once; DNA: TGTGCCAGCAGCGTAGGGGGCGGGCCCGGGACCCAGTACTTC; CDR3: CASSVGGGPGTQYF
D: TRBD2; J: TRBJ2-7; V: TRBV19; size: NA; DNA: TGTGCCAGTAGTTCCGGGACTAGCGGGAGTACCGAGCAGTACTTC; CDR3: CASSSGTSGSTEQYF
D: TRBD2; J: TRBJ2-2; V: TRBV6-5; size: NA; DNA: TGTGCCAGCAGCGGGACTAGCGGGCCCACCGGGGAGCTGTTTTTT; CDR3: CASSGTSGPTGELFF
D: TRBD1; J: TRBJ1-4; V: TRBV5-1; size: NA; DNA: TGCGCCAGCAGCTTGGTGGGACAGGGCGCTAATGAAAAACTGTTTTTT; CDR3: CASSLVGQGANEKLFF
D: NA; J: TRBJ1-1; V: TRBV12-5; size: NA; DNA: TGTGCTAGTGCCCAGAACACTGAAGCTTTCTTT; CDR3: CASAQNTEAFF
D: NA; J: TRBJ1-3; V: TRBV7-2; size: NA; DNA: TGTGCCAGCACCTCCAGACTGAGAAACACCATATATTTT; CDR3: CASTSRLRNTIYF
D: TRBD1; J: TRBJ2-4; V: TRBV18; size: once; DNA: TGTGCCAGCTCTGAGGACAGGGGGCTTGACATTCAGTACTTC; CDR3: CASSEDRGLDIQYF
D: NA; J: TRBJ2-7; V: TRBV3-1/TRBV3-2; size: NA; DNA: TGTGCCAGCACCCACCAGGGCCGATCCTACGAGCAGTACTTC; CDR3: CASTHQGRSYEQYF
D: NA; J: TRBJ2-5; V: TRBV28; size: NA; DNA: TGTGCCAGCAGGGGGGAGACCCAGTACTTC; CDR3: CASRGETQYF
D: TRBD2; J: TRBJ2-4; V: TRBV19; size: NA; DNA: TGTGCCAGTAGTCAGGCGGGGGTAGCCAAAAACATTCAGTACTTC; CDR3: CASSQAGVAKNIQYF
D: NA; J: TRBJ2-1; V: TRBV13; size: NA; DNA: TGTGCCAGCAGCTTAGGCCACAGCAATGAGCAGTTCTTC; CDR3: CASSLGHSNEQFF
D: TRBD2; J: TRBJ2-5; V: TRBV4-1; size: NA; DNA: TGCGCCAGCAGCCAACCTACTAGCGGGAGTAGGGAGACCCAGTACTTC; CDR3: CASSQPTSGSRETQYF
D: TRBD2; J: TRBJ2-1; V: TRBV5-1; size: NA; DNA: TGCGCCAGCAGCTTGGTCCTAGCGGGAAACAATGAGCAGTTCTTC; CDR3: CASSLVLAGNNEQFF
D: TRBD2; J: TRBJ2-3; V: TRBV7-6; size: NA; DNA: TGTGCCAGCAGCTTAGCCCCCCGGGAGGGAAGCACAGATACGCAGTATTTT; CDR3: CASSLAPREGSTDTQYF
D: NA; J: TRBJ2-3; V: TRBV5-4; size: once; DNA: TGTGCCAGCAGCTTGGTTCCCGACGGCACAGATACGCAGTATTTT; CDR3: CASSLVPDGTDTQYF
D: TRBD1; J: TRBJ1-5; V: TRBV23-1; size: NA; DNA: TGCGCCAGCAGTCAACCCAGGGGGAGCAGCAATCAGCCCCAGCATTTT; CDR3: CASSQPRGSSNQPQHF
D: NA; J: TRBJ2-7; V: TRBV19; size: once; DNA: TGTGCCAGTAGTACAACACAGGGAAACGAGCAGTACTTC; CDR3: CASSTTQGNEQYF